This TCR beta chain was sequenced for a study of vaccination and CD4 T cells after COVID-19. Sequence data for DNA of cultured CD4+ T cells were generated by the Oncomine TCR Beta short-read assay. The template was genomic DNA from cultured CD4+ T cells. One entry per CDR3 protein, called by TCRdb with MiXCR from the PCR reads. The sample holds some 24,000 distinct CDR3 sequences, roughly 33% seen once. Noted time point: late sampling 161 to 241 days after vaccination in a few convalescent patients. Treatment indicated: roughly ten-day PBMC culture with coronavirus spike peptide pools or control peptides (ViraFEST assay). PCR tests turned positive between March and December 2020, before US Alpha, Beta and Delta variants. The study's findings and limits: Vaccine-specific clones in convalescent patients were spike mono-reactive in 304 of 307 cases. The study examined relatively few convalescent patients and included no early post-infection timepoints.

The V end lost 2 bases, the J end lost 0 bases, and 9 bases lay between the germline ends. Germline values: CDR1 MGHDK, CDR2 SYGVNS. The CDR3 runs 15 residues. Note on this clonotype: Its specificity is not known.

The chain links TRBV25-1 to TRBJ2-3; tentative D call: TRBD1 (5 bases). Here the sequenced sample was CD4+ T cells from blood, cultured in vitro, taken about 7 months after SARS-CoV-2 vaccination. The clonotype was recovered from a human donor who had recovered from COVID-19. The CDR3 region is CASSEGAASTDTQYF. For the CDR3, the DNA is TGTGCCAGCAGTGAAGGGGCAGCCAGCACAGATACGCAGTATTTT.